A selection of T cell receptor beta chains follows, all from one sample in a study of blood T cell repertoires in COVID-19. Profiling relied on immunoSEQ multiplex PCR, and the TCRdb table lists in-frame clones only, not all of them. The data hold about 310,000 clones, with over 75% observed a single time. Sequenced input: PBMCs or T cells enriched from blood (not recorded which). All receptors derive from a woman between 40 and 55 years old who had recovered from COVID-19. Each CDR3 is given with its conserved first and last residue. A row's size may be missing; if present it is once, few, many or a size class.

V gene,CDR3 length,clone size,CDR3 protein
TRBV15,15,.,CATSRLAGGNNEQFF
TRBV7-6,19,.,CASSLGTRTSGMGTDTQYF
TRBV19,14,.,CASSPTWSRETQYF
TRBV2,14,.,CASSDLLTNNEQFF
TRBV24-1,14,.,CATPASRSSYEQYF
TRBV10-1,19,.,CASSAGEPTAEGNTGELFF
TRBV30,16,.,CACKTSAGTALYGYTF
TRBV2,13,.,CASTGAGYTEAFF
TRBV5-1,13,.,CASSQDNNYGYTF
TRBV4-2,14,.,CASSQEQGWPEAFF
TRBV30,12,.,CAWGTGIAPVAF
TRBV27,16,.,CASSLYGSRETMTQYF
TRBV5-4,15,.,CASSTGLAEMYEQYF
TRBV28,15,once,CASSPETGQPREQYF
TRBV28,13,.,CASIDGGADTQYF
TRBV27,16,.,CASSSPGTSGRGEQYF
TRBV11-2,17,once,CASSLDGTSGGNNEQFF
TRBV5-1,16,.,CASSLATSGGQETQYF
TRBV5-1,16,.,CASSLGQGASNSPLHF
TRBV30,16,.,CAWSVGGAGGNYGYTF
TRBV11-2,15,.,CASSKGQASYNEQFF
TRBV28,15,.,CASSLMTARLYEQYF
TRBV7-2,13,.,CASSFSISYEQYF
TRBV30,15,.,CAWSKGLAGAGELFF
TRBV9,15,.,CASSVAQGASTEAFF
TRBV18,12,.,CASYSPDYEQYF
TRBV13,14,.,CASSFKSGIRELFF
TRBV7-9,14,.,CASSFGGLGYGYTF
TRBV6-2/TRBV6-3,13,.,CASSYSGTQPQHF
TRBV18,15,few,CASSPDTGNDQPQHF
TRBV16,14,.,CASSQFSGNQPQHF
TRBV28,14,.,CASSSPEEGGGYTF
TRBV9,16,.,CASSVEGTVSRYEQYF
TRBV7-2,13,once,CASSLGTGDTIYF
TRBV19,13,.,CASSNGSGNTIYF
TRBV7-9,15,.,CASSLAVSGIETQYF
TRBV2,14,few,CASFRLEANNEQFF
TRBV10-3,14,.,CAIRGLGETGELFF
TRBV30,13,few,CAWSSGSSYEQYF
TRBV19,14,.,CASSITSVGGELFF
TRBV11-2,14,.,CASSLDTGLYEQYF
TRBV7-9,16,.,CASSLLRGGHPYEQYF
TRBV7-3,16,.,CASSLMLAGDTDTQYF
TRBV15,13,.,CATKETGSYEQYF
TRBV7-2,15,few,CASSLTVAGGDTQYF
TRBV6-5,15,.,CASSYGQGGTGELFF
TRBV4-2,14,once,CASSQVDSSYEQYF
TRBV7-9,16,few,CASSLSGTRFGNEQFF
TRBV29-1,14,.,CSVDETGQGGELFF
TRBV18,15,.,CASAYRDSLNEKLFF
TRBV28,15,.,CASSSGIQGNYEQYF
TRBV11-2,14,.,CASSSGTGADTQYF
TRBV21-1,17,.,CASSTPGLAGRTYEQYF
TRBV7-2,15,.,CASRPQVYSGNTIYF